Shown below are 17 T cell receptor beta chains from a single sample sequenced in a study of T-cell reconstitution after alpha-beta-depleted transplantation in children. Preparation of the TCRbeta library was carried out with unique molecular identifiers. TCRdb itself ran the PCR reads through MiXCR, one entry per CDR3 protein. The data show almost 600,000 distinct CDR3 sequences, 25% to 30% seen once. Source: PBMCs, taken before TCRalphabeta/CD19-depleted stem cell transplant. These receptors originate from a boy younger than two with Wiskott-Aldrich syndrome, due to receive a stem cell transplant.

This clonotype was recorded a few times. J is TRBJ2-1 and V is TRBV7-2; D gene uncertain. V lost 5 bases and J lost 15, with 14 bases in between. Germline CDR1 SGHTA, CDR2 FQGNSA. The CDR3 loop spans 11 amino acids. The CDR3 sequence is CASSQGRVLFF. In DNA form, the CDR3 reads TGTGCCAGCAGCCAAGGTAGGGTTCTGTTCTTC.

Many counts were recorded for this clonotype. V gene TRBV4-2 combines with J gene TRBJ2-7, with 9 bases matching TRBD2. V lost 3 bases and J lost 0; bases outside the gene matches: 3. Germline assignment: CDR1 LGHNA and CDR2 YNFKEQ. This CDR3 has 15 amino acids. CDR3 residues: CASSQTSGSSYEQYF. The CDR3, as DNA: TGTGCCAGCAGCCAGACTAGCGGAAGCTCCTACGAGCAGTACTTC.

The rearrangement links TRBV5-1 to TRBJ2-5; 10 nucleotides align to TRBD2. V gave up 4 bases and J gave up 5 bases; unmatched junction bases: 5. From germline, CDR1 is SGHRS and CDR2 YFSETQ. This CDR3 contains 14 residues. CDR3 sequence: CASSAGLARETQYF. CDR3 bases: TGCGCCAGCAGCGCGGGACTAGCGAGGGAGACCCAGTACTTC. Variable domain in full (rest from reference TRBV5-1 and TRBJ2-5): KAGVTQTPRYLIKTRGQQVTLSCSPISGHRSVSWYQQTPGQGLQFLFEYFSETQRNKGNFPGRFSGRQFSNSRSEMNVSTLELGDSALYLCASSAGLARETQYFGPGTRLLVL.

This clonotype occurred a few times. J is TRBJ1-6 and V is TRBV20-1; D is perhaps TRBD1 (6 bases). The CDR3 runs 15 residues. The germline CDR1 and CDR2 sequences are DFQATT and SNEGSKA (reference sequence). The V end lost 2 bases, the J end lost 6 bases, and 14 bases lay between the germline ends. CDR3 protein: CSARQGKGLNSPLHF. The CDR3 nucleotides are TGCAGTGCTAGACAGGGGAAGGGCCTTAATTCACCCCTCCACTTT.

The genes are TRBV5-1 and TRBJ2-7; D might be TRBD2 (5 bases). The CDR3 has 15 amino acids. In germline, CDR1 is SGHRS, CDR2 YFSETQ. Trimming took off 0 bases at V and 3 bases at J, with 13 bases between the two ends. The CDR3 DNA reads as TGCGCCAGCAGCTTGGACGTGACTACTCTCTACGAGCAGTACTTC. Protein: CASSLDVTTLYEQYF.

The rearrangement links TRBV7-2 to TRBJ1-5, with D uncertain. Deletions cut 0 bases from V and 7 bases from J, with 7 bases between. The CDR3 spans 13 residues. The germline V gene has CDR1 SGHTA and CDR2 FQGNSA. CDR3 DNA sequence: TGTGCCAGCAGCTTAGCTACCAGCCAGCCCCAGCATTTT. Translation: CASSLATSQPQHF.

This clonotype was counted only a few times. The chain combines TRBV28 with TRBJ1-6, with D unclear. Germline CDR1 MDHEN, CDR2 SYDVKM. V was pared by 6 bases and J by 1 base, with 10 bases between. The CDR3 extends over 15 amino acids. CDR3 nucleotide sequence: TGTGCCAGCAGCTCAGATTTGTCCTATAATTCACCCCTCCACTTT. Protein sequence: CASSSDLSYNSPLHF.

The sample holds a few counts of this clonotype. This chain connects TRBV7-9 to TRBJ2-1, with D uncertain. The V gene lost 2 bases and the J gene lost 5 bases, with 19 bases spanning the gap. CDR3 length equals 17 residues. Per the germline V gene, CDR1 is SEHNR and CDR2 is FQNEAQ (reference sequence). Here the CDR3 reads CASSLNGGGLSDNEQFF. CDR3 nucleotide sequence: TGTGCCAGCAGCTTAAACGGTGGTGGTCTCAGCGACAATGAGCAGTTCTTC.

This clonotype was found a few times. DNA for the CDR3: TGTGCCTGGATGAGAGATTCCCCAGATACGCAGTATTTT. It codes for CAWMRDSPDTQYF. The chain employs TRBV30 and TRBJ2-3, with no clear D. Germline loops: CDR1 GTSNPN, CDR2 SVGIG (reference sequence). Between the trimmed V and J ends, which lost 4 bases and 4 bases, there was a span of 12 bases. This CDR3 has 13 amino acids.

There are a few counts of this clonotype. This rearrangement joins TRBV20-1 to TRBJ1-2; unclear D gene. Looked up from germline, CDR1 is DFQATT and CDR2 is SNEGSKA (reference sequence). The CDR3 totals 14 residues. Trimming took off 3 bases at V and 1 base at J, with 12 bases between the two ends. Here the CDR3 reads CSARNFRDNYGYTF. In nucleotides, the CDR3 is TGCAGTGCTAGGAATTTCCGGGATAACTATGGCTACACCTTC.

In this sample, this clonotype turned up many times. This chain connects TRBV20-1 to TRBJ2-1; 13 bases align to TRBD2. The CDR3 totals 18 residues. V shed 5 bases, J shed 0 bases, and the junction held 10 bases outside the gene matches. CDR1 and CDR2 from the germline V gene are DFQATT and SNEGSKA (reference sequence). The CDR3: CSAAGLAGVFRSYNEQFF. As DNA, the CDR3 is TGCAGTGCTGCCGGACTAGCGGGAGTCTTTCGCTCCTACAATGAGCAGTTCTTC.

The V gene is TRBV20-1, the J gene TRBJ2-5; no definite D call. CDR3 length: 10 amino acids. Germline-derived CDR1 and CDR2 are DFQATT and SNEGSKA (reference sequence). Trimming left V 6 bases short and J 0 bases short, with 2 bases between. The CDR3 DNA reads TGCAGTGCCCACCAAGAGACCCAGTACTTC. Protein sequence: CSAHQETQYF.

The J gene is TRBJ2-1, the V gene TRBV5-8; D remains unclear. V was pared by 2 bases and J by 6 bases, with 9 bases between. Germline V gene data show CDR1 as SGHTS and CDR2 as YDEGEE. This CDR3 has 13 amino acids. The CDR3 reads CASSLGPPNEQFF. Here the CDR3 DNA reads TGTGCCAGCAGCTTAGGGCCGCCCAATGAGCAGTTCTTC.

The V gene is TRBV5-1, the J gene TRBJ1-5; D is unclear. CDR1 is SGHRS and CDR2 is YFSETQ in the germline V gene. CDR3 length equals 15 residues. The ends were cut back, 3 bases at V and 3 bases at J, with 13 bases in the middle. CDR3 region: CASSYPRPFNQPQHF. The CDR3 DNA sequence: TGCGCCAGCAGCTACCCGCGGCCGTTCAATCAGCCCCAGCATTTT. The variable domain in full, with the rest retrieved from reference TRBV5-1 and TRBJ1-5, is KAGVTQTPRYLIKTRGQQVTLSCSPISGHRSVSWYQQTPGQGLQFLFEYFSETQRNKGNFPGRFSGRQFSNSRSEMNVSTLELGDSALYLCASSYPRPFNQPQHFGDGTRLSIL.

This clonotype has only a few counts. The chain carries TRBV20-1 and TRBJ2-1; D remains ambiguous. This CDR3 spans 11 amino acids. Germline CDR1 is DFQATT and CDR2 is SNEGSKA (reference sequence). V gave up 3 bases and J gave up 8 bases, with 8 bases separating them. The CDR3 coding sequence is TGCAGTGCTAGTTTGGTCGATGAGCAGTTCTTC. It translates to CSASLVDEQFF.

There are a few counts of this clonotype. The rearrangement uses TRBV4-1 and TRBJ2-7, with 9 bases fitting TRBD1. CDR1 and CDR2 (germline): MGHRA, YSYEKL. V dropped 4 bases and J dropped 2; count of bases not matched to a gene: 12. The length of the CDR3 is 17 residues. Here the CDR3 reads CASSPTLGTGRAYEQYF. CDR3 DNA: TGCGCCAGCAGCCCCACTCTTGGGACAGGGAGGGCCTACGAGCAGTACTTC.

The chain carries TRBV5-1 and TRBJ2-1; the D is unclear. The CDR3 sequence is 13 residues long. The V and J ends lost 2 bases and 5 bases respectively, with 8 bases between them. Germline loops: CDR1 SGHRS, CDR2 YFSETQ. This CDR3 reads CASSFSWNNEQFF. In DNA form, the CDR3 reads TGCGCCAGCAGCTTTAGCTGGAACAATGAGCAGTTCTTC.